This record concerns one TCR beta chain sequence. This clone has only one observation. The specificity of this receptor is unknown. No base quality information exists; no much larger clone differs at one position. The data were taken from a study of T cell changes during pregnancy in multiple sclerosis (dated by TCRdb to about 2019). In the study overall: The study examined how the T cell repertoire changed over the course of pregnancy in women with multiple sclerosis.

Trimming costs V 7 bases and J 0 bases, and their ends lie 16 bases apart. From its cysteine to its phenylalanine, the CDR3 spans 15 amino acids. The only DNA kept is the CDR3, 45 bases in frame from the first base. According to the germline V gene, CDR1 reads MNHNS and CDR2 reads SASEGT. To prepare the library, the immunoSEQ multiplex PCR assay was applied. TCRdb re-hosts the immuneACCESS table, in-frame sequences only. Its copies lack some clones; in the studies checked, an unresolved V gene accounts for under half of them, and the cause for the rest is not known. This sample lists fewer than 60,000 clones; less than 95% were detected once. The ten largest make up around 0.3% of the sample.

Here the chain combines TRBV6-1 and TRBJ2-7, with a tentative D gene TRBD2 over 6 matching bases. Sample: CD4+ T cells from peripheral blood mononuclear cells, taken in the third trimester of pregnancy. The TCR comes from a female donor with multiple sclerosis, enrolled in a pregnancy study. This receptor carries the CDR3 CASTRGARSSYEQYF. The nucleotide sequence is given as TGTGCCAGCACTCGCGGGGCCCGAAGCTCCTACGAGCAGTACTTC.